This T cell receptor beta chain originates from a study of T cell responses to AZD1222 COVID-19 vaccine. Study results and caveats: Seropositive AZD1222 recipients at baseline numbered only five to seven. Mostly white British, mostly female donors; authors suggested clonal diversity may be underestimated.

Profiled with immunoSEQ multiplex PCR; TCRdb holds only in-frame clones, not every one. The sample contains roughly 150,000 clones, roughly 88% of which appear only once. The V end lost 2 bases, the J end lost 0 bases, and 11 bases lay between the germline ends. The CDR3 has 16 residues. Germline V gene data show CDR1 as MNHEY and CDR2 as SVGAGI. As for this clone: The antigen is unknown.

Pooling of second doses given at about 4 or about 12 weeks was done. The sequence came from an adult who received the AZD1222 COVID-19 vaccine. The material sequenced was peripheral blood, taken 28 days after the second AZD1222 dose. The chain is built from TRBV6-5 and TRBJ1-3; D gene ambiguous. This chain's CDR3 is CASSYGQSVSGNTIYF. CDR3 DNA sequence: TGTGCCAGCAGTTACGGGCAGTCAGTCTCTGGAAACACCATATATTTT.